Below are 21 T cell receptor beta chains sequenced from a single sample in a study of blood T cells in healthy people across ages. Through a sample-barcoded 5' primer and a J-beta primer mix, a second PCR was run for about 7 to 12 cycles. TCRdb itself ran the 5' RACE reads through MiXCR, one entry per CDR3 protein. Of 550,000 to 650,000 distinct CDR3 sequences listed, about 30% are singletons. Sequencing used blood. The receptors were sampled from an elderly woman in good health.

V is TRBV7-2 and J is TRBJ2-3; D unclear. In germline, CDR1 is SGHTA, CDR2 FQGNSA. The CDR3 consists of 14 residues. Trimming took 5 bases from V and 2 from J, leaving 11 bases between them. The CDR3 spells CASSTFTDTDTQYF. DNA of the CDR3: TGTGCCAGCAGCACCTTCACCGACACAGATACGCAGTATTTT.

The sample holds many counts of this clonotype. CDR3 residues: CASSLNSKDGYTF. The CDR3 DNA follows: TGTGCCAGCAGTTTAAACAGTAAAGATGGCTACACCTTC. The chain combines TRBV12-3 or TRBV12-4 with TRBJ1-2; no clear D. This CDR3 region has 13 residues. V gave up 2 bases and J gave up 6 bases, with 10 bases separating them.

This rearrangement joins TRBV6-2 or TRBV6-3 to TRBJ2-2; TRBD1 agrees at 7 bases. This CDR3 comprises 16 residues. The germline V gene has CDR1 MNHEY and CDR2 SVGEGT. Germline trimming cut 2 bases from V and 2 bases from J; bases unmatched to any gene: 5. This chain's CDR3 is CASSYQTGVNTGELFF. For the CDR3, the DNA is TGTGCCAGCAGTTACCAAACAGGGGTCAACACCGGGGAGCTGTTTTTT.

This chain links TRBV20-1 with TRBJ2-6, with D possibly TRBD1 on 6 matching bases. Per the germline V gene, CDR1 is DFQATT and CDR2 is SNEGSKA (reference sequence). V shed 6 bases and J shed 0 bases, with 15 bases lying between them. This CDR3 has 16 residues. The CDR3 reads CSARTVTLSGANVLTF. The CDR3 region has the DNA TGCAGTGCAAGGACAGTAACCCTCTCTGGGGCCAACGTCCTGACTTTC.

This clonotype came up many times. V usage is TRBV7-2 and J usage is TRBJ2-7, with D possibly matching TRBD2 (6 bases). The tail of the sequence fits TRBJ2-5 better, so the J call may be wrong. Germline V lookup: CDR1 SGHTA, CDR2 FQGNSA. The CDR3 is 16 amino acids. CDR3: CASSLSLAEWGGTQYF. CDR3 DNA sequence: TGTGCCAGCAGCTTAAGTTTAGCGGAGTGGGGAGGGACCCAGTACTTC.

In its sample, this clonotype was seen many times. A read error may be the cause here, since a much bigger clone is one base away. This chain joins TRBV30 and TRBJ2-7; D is perhaps TRBD1 or TRBD2 (5 bases each). The CDR3 has 13 amino acids. The germline V gene encodes CDR1 GTSNPN and CDR2 SVGIG (reference sequence). The CDR3, as DNA: TGTGACTGGATGCGAGGGGCGGCCTACGAGCAGTACTTC. It yields the protein CDWMRGAAYEQYF.

There are many counts of this clonotype. The chain links TRBV25-1 to TRBJ2-7; D not resolved. From germline, CDR1 is MGHDK and CDR2 SYGVNS. The CDR3 length is 13 residues. V lost 1 base to trimming and J lost 3 bases, with 7 bases between them. CDR3 region: CASSESGRYEQYF. CDR3 bases: TGTGCCAGCAGTGAATCAGGCCGCTACGAGCAGTACTTC.

Worth noting for this clonotype: A much larger clone sits a single nucleotide away, making a read error possible. The chain is built from TRBV24-1 and TRBJ2-6; D is unresolved. This CDR3 is 15 amino acids long. Germline V gene sequence: CDR1 KGHDR, CDR2 SFDVKD. The CDR3 loop is CAASDMSSGANVLTF. Here the CDR3 DNA reads TGTGCCGCCAGTGATATGAGCTCTGGGGCCAACGTCCTGACTTTC.

This clonotype occurred many times. The rearrangement uses TRBV15 and TRBJ2-7; D may be TRBD1 (6 bases). Germline values: CDR1 LNHNV, CDR2 YYDKDF (reference sequence). This CDR3 spans 13 amino acids. Trimming shortened V by 3 bases and J by 6 bases, and 12 bases separated the two germline ends. The CDR3, as DNA: TGTGCCACCAGCAGGGACATCAGGGGCGAGCAGTACTTC. Its protein product is CATSRDIRGEQYF.

This clonotype was observed a few times. A read error may be the cause here, since a much bigger clone is one base away. This chain connects TRBV11-1 to TRBJ2-1, with 8 nucleotides matching TRBD1. The end of the DNA aligns better with TRBJ2-7, so the J call may be wrong. The CDR3 is made up of 18 amino acids. CDR1 and CDR2 from the germline V gene are SGHAT and FQDESV (reference sequence). In DNA, the CDR3 is TGTGCCAGCAGCCGGGGTCGACAGGGGCCCAGCTCCTACAATGAGCAGTACTTC. Protein product: CASSRGRQGPSSYNEQYF.

For the CDR3, the DNA is TGTGCCACCAGCCCTAGGGGGGGGGCGAACACCGGGGAGCTGTTTTTT. Amino acids: CATSPRGGANTGELFF. This chain links TRBV15 with TRBJ2-2, with D maybe TRBD2 (7 bases). From germline, CDR1 is LNHNV and CDR2 YYDKDF (reference sequence). There are 16 residues in the CDR3. V shed 5 bases and J shed 0 bases, with 13 bases lying between them.

This clonotype was counted once. This may arise from a read error, as a much more abundant clone is one base away. The rearrangement joins TRBV6-1 to TRBJ2-7; the D is unclear. The J call may be wrong; the DNA end is better matched by TRBJ2-5. CDR3 length: 11 residues. CDR1 is MNHNS, CDR2 SASEGT, per germline. Written as DNA, the CDR3 is TGTGCCAGCATAAGGCGAGAGACCCAGTACTTC. Protein sequence: CASIRRETQYF.

This clonotype has at least ten counts. The chain links TRBV20-1 to TRBJ2-1, with 8 bases fitting TRBD2. The germline gives CDR1 DFQATT, CDR2 SNEGSKA (reference sequence). CDR3 size: 14 residues. The V and J ends lost 3 bases and 7 bases, in that order; junction bases with no gene match: 8. CDR3 bases: TGCAGTGCTAGTTTACTAGCGGCCCCTAATGAGCAGTTCTTC. It specifies CSASLLAAPNEQFF.

The table lists this clonotype with a few counts. This chain connects TRBV20-1 to TRBJ2-7, with 12 bases that match TRBD2. The ends lost 5 bases at V and 7 bases at J; junction bases unmatched: 9. Germline values: CDR1 DFQATT, CDR2 SNEGSKA (reference sequence). The CDR3 extends over 14 amino acids. The CDR3 spells CSARLAGGPHEQYF. CDR3 bases: TGCAGTGCTCGGCTAGCGGGGGGGCCGCATGAGCAGTACTTC.

This clonotype has a handful of counts. A much bigger clone sits one base away, suggesting this may be a read error. This chain uses TRBV9 with TRBJ2-7, with TRBD1 identical over 9 bases. The CDR3 loop spans 13 amino acids. With V trimmed by 6 bases and J by 7 bases, 8 bases remained unmatched. Germline values: CDR1 SGDLS, CDR2 YYNGEE. DNA for the CDR3: TGTGCCAGCAACCGGGACAGGGTCGATGAGCAGTACTTC. Its protein product is CASNRDRVDEQYF.

On this clonotype itself: Just one base apart from a much larger clone, this may be a read error. The V call is TRBV3-1, the J call TRBJ1-2, with D uncertain. Germline assignment: CDR1 LGHDT and CDR2 YNNKEL (reference sequence). The CDR3 runs to 15 residues. V gave up 4 bases and J gave up 7 bases, with 19 bases separating them. The CDR3 nucleotides read TGTGCCAGCAGCCCAAGGAACACTGACGGGTCTGGCTACACCTTC. Protein product: CASSPRNTDGSGYTF. Drawing the rest from reference TRBV3-1 and TRBJ1-2, the complete variable domain is DTAVSQTPKYLVTQMGNDKSIKCEQNLGHDTMYWYKQDSKKFLKIMFSYNNKELIINETVPNRFSPKSPDKAHLNLHINSLELGDSAVYFCASSPRNTDGSGYTFGSGTRLTVV.

This clonotype was detected ten times or more. The chain has TRBV12-3 or TRBV12-4 and TRBJ1-2, with 10 nucleotides matching TRBD1. The CDR3 runs 13 residues. Losses at the gene ends were 7 bases for V and 8 bases for J; bases not matched to a gene: 7. The CDR3 protein is CASKPGQGTGYTF. The CDR3 bases are TGTGCCAGCAAACCGGGACAGGGGACGGGCTACACCTTC.

This clonotype was detected ten times or more. The chain joins TRBV12-3 or TRBV12-4 to TRBJ1-6, with D hard to call. CDR3 length: 13 residues. V was clipped by 4 bases and J by 7 bases, with 8 bases between them. The CDR3 region has the DNA TGTGCCAGCAGTTCCACGGGGAATTCACCCCTCCACTTT. The encoded protein is CASSSTGNSPLHF.

This clonotype was recorded at least ten times. The V call is TRBV5-1, the J call TRBJ2-7, with 8 bases identical to TRBD1. Losses at the gene ends were 4 bases for V and 2 bases for J; bases not matched to a gene: 11. Germline CDR1 reads SGHRS; CDR2 reads YFSETQ. This CDR3 region has 16 residues. As DNA, the CDR3 is TGCGCCAGCAGCGGACCTCACAGGGGGAGAACCTACGAGCAGTACTTC. Its translation: CASSGPHRGRTYEQYF.

This clonotype occurred many times. This chain uses TRBV20-1 with TRBJ1-2, with D perhaps matching TRBD1 (6 bases). The CDR3 has 15 amino acids. The V and J ends lost 0 bases and 1 base respectively, with 12 bases between them. Germline-derived CDR1 and CDR2 are DFQATT and SNEGSKA (reference sequence). This CDR3 reads CSARDVQGINYGYTF. The CDR3 region has the DNA TGCAGTGCTAGAGATGTGCAGGGGATTAACTATGGCTACACCTTC.

There are many counts of this clonotype. The CDR3 region is CASSLGRDYEQYF. In nucleotides, the CDR3 is TGTGCCAGCAGCTTGGGTAGAGACTACGAGCAGTACTTC. This sequence joins TRBV5-6 and TRBJ2-7; D ambiguous. Trimming removed 0 bases from V and 3 bases from J, with 7 bases in between. This CDR3 has 13 amino acids. The germline V gene encodes CDR1 SGHDT and CDR2 YYEEEE.